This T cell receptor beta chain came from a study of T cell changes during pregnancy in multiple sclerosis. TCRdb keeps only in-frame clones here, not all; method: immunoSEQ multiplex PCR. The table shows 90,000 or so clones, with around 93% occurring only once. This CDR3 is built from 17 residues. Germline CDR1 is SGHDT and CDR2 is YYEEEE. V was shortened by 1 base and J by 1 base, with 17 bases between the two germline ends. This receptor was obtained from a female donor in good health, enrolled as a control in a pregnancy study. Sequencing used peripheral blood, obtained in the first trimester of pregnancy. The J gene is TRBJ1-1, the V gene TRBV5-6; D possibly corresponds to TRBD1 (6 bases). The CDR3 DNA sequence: TGTGCCAGCAGCTTGCTACAGGGTAGGAACCGGAACACTGAAGCTTTCTTT. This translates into CASSLLQGRNRNTEAFF. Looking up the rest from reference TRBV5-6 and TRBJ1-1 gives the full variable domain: DAGVTQSPTHLIKTRGQQVTLRCSPKSGHDTVSWYQQALGQGPQFIFQYYEEEERQRGNFPDRFSGHQFPNYSSELNVNALLLGDSALYLCASSLLQGRNRNTEAFFGQGTRLTVV.